The next 14 T cell receptor beta chains were all read from a single sample in a study of blood T cell repertoires in COVID-19. This table comes from immunoSEQ multiplex PCR, and its TCRdb copy is limited to in-frame clones, with some not included. This table holds roughly 240,000 clones, 75% to 85% found once. The sequencing input was PBMCs or T cells enriched from blood (not recorded which). The receptors here all came from a woman between 50 and 59 years old with acute COVID-19.

The chain uses TRBV6-5 and TRBJ2-1; the match to TRBD2 covers 10 bases. The CDR3 consists of 16 residues. Germline-derived CDR1 and CDR2 are MNHEY and SVGAGI. Losses at the gene ends were 1 base for V and 4 bases for J; bases not matched to a gene: 4. This CDR3 is CASSYFGTSAYNEQFF. The CDR3 bases are TGTGCCAGCAGTTACTTCGGGACTAGCGCTTACAATGAGCAGTTCTTC.

Here the CDR3 reads CASSVGTNTEAFF. CDR3 DNA: TGTGCCAGCAGCGTGGGCACGAACACTGAAGCTTTCTTT. The J gene is TRBJ1-1, the V gene TRBV7-9; D call uncertain. Germline loops: CDR1 SEHNR, CDR2 FQNEAQ (reference sequence). Trimming took off 5 bases at V and 1 base at J, with 8 bases between the two ends. There are 13 residues in the CDR3.

V gene TRBV11-2 combines with J gene TRBJ2-1; 9 bases match TRBD2. CDR3 length: 14 amino acids. The germline V gene encodes CDR1 SGHAT and CDR2 FQNNGV. V was clipped by 8 bases and J by 4 bases; unmatched bases: 6. The CDR3 DNA is TGTGCCAGCCTAAGCGGGGGGTATTACAATGAGCAGTTCTTC. Its protein product is CASLSGGYYNEQFF.

The J gene is TRBJ2-1, the V gene TRBV6-6; 9 nucleotides agree with TRBD1. Germline lookup yields CDR1 MNHNY and CDR2 SVGAGI (reference sequence). The CDR3 has 16 amino acids. V lost 4 bases and J lost 3; bases outside the gene matches: 7. The CDR3 sequence is CASSSHRGPGYNEQFF. The CDR3 nucleotides read TGTGCCAGCAGTTCCCACAGGGGGCCGGGCTACAATGAGCAGTTCTTC.

V and J are TRBV21-1 and TRBJ1-2. TRBV21-1 is termed a pseudogene. The CDR3 loop spans 13 amino acids. In DNA, the CDR3 is TGTGCCAGCAGCAAAGCCCGAGAGTATGGCTACACCTTC. Protein: CASSKAREYGYTF.

The chain recombines TRBV7-2 with TRBJ2-5; 10 bases are shared with TRBD2. This CDR3 spans 17 amino acids. J gave up 3 bases and V 6 bases, and 13 bases lay outside the gene matches. The germline CDR1 and CDR2 sequences are SGHTA and FQGNSA. CDR3 sequence reads: CASSTRSGLAGEETQYF. CDR3 DNA sequence: TGTGCCAGCAGTACACGATCCGGGCTAGCGGGGGAAGAGACCCAGTACTTC.

The chain combines TRBV21-1 with TRBJ2-7; the table calls TRBD2, which could not be checked here. TRBV21-1 constitutes a pseudogene. The CDR3 totals 12 residues. CDR3 sequence reads: CASPWGVYEQYF. CDR3 DNA: TGTGCCAGCCCCTGGGGAGTCTACGAGCAGTACTTC.

The sample holds a few counts of this clone. The chain joins TRBV10-3 to TRBJ1-4; TRBD1 is a possible D gene (5 bases). V shed 4 bases and J shed 0 bases, with 15 bases lying between them. The CDR3 loop spans 17 amino acids. Germline V gene data show CDR1 as ENHRY and CDR2 as SYGVKD. The CDR3 loop reads CAISAQGRTTTNEKLFF. The DNA of the CDR3 is TGTGCCATCAGTGCCCAGGGCAGGACCACAACTAATGAAAAACTGTTTTTT.

This chain links TRBV28 with TRBJ1-2, with D unclear. CDR3 length equals 14 residues. Germline-derived CDR1 and CDR2 are MDHEN and SYDVKM. V lost 3 bases and J 2 bases, leaving 10 bases between the germline ends. CDR3 residues: CASSLGGRNYGYTF. DNA of the CDR3: TGTGCCAGCAGTTTGGGAGGGAGGAACTATGGCTACACCTTC.

The rearrangement joins TRBV11-3 to TRBJ2-2, with TRBD2 matching 7 bases. The CDR3 runs 18 residues. CDR1 SGHNT and CDR2 YENEEA come from the germline V gene. V lost 5 bases, J lost 6 bases, and 18 bases stayed unmatched. CDR3 amino acids: CASSPLLGGGLSAGELFF. CDR3 bases: TGTGCCAGCAGCCCTCTCTTGGGGGGAGGGCTTAGCGCCGGGGAGCTGTTTTTT.

This clone showed up just a few times. The V call is TRBV7-2, the J call TRBJ1-1, with D maybe TRBD1 (5 bases). CDR1 and CDR2 from the germline V gene are SGHTA and FQGNSA. CDR3 length equals 15 residues. V lost 2 bases to trimming and J lost 0 bases, with 10 bases between them. CDR3 amino acids: CASSLWGGLNTEAFF. CDR3 bases: TGTGCCAGCAGCTTATGGGGGGGTCTGAACACTGAAGCTTTCTTT.

This chain connects TRBV6-5 to TRBJ1-1; 8 bases map to TRBD1. The CDR3 consists of 15 residues. Germline lookup yields CDR1 MNHEY and CDR2 SVGAGI. The V gene end was trimmed by 0 bases and the J gene end by 6 bases; junction bases not matched to a gene: 6. CDR3 sequence reads: CASSYSTRGPSEAFF. As DNA, the CDR3 is TGTGCCAGCAGTTACTCGACCAGGGGGCCCTCTGAAGCTTTCTTT.

V is TRBV27 and J is TRBJ1-5; 11 nucleotides agree with TRBD1. J gave up 6 bases and V 4 bases, and 5 bases lay outside the gene matches. Looked up from germline, CDR1 is MNHEY and CDR2 is SMNVEV (reference sequence). The CDR3 sequence is 15 residues long. The CDR3 nucleotides are TGTGCCAGCAGTTCGGGACAGGGGGGATTTCAGCCCCAGCATTTT. Amino acid sequence: CASSSGQGGFQPQHF.

This rearrangement joins TRBV2 to TRBJ2-5; no reliable D call. The CDR3 extends over 16 amino acids. Looked up from germline, CDR1 is SNHLY and CDR2 is FYNNEI. Trimming shortened V by 7 bases and J by 2 bases, and 20 bases separated the two germline ends. In DNA, the CDR3 is TGTGCCAGCACCGGAGAGGCGGCAGACCTTCAAGAGACCCAGTACTTC. This sequence encodes CASTGEAADLQETQYF. Together with reference TRBV2 and TRBJ2-5, the CDR3 gives the full variable domain: EPEVTQTPSHQVTQMGQEVILRCVPISNHLYFYWYRQILGQKVEFLVSFYNNEISEKSEIFDDQFSVERPDGSNFTLKIRSTKLEDSAMYFCASTGEAADLQETQYFGPGTRLLVL.